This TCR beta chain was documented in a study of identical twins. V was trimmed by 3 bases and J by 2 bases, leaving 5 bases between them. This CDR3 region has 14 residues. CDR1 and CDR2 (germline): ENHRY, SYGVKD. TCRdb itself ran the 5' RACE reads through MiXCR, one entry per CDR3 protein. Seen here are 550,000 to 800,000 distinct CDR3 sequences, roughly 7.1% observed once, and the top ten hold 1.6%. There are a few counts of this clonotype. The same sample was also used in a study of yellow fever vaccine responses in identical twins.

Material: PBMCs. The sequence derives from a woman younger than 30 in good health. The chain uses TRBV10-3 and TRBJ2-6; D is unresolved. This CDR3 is CAISDTPGANVLTF. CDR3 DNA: TGTGCCATCAGTGATACCCCTGGGGCCAACGTCCTGACTTTC.